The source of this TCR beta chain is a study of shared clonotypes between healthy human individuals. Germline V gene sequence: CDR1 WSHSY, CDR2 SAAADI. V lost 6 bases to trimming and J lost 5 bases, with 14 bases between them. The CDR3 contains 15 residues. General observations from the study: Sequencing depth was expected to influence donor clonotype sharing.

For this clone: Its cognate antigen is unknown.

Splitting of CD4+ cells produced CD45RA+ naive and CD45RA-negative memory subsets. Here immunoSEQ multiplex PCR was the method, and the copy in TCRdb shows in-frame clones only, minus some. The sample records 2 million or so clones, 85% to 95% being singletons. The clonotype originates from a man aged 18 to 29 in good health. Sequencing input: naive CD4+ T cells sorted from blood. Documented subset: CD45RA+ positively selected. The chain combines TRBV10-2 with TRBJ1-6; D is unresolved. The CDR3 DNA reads TGCGCCAGCAGCGAACCGGGGAGTAATAATTCACCCCTCCACTTT. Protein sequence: CASSEPGSNNSPLHF.